The sequence of this T cell receptor beta chain was determined in a study of early T cells in non-severe SARS-CoV-2 infection. General study points: Anti-spike CD8 responses were favored in VDJdb matching, and private and CD4 specificities were missed.

The TCR library protocol attached unique molecular identifiers to the individual cDNA molecules. Each CDR3 protein gets one entry after TCRdb re-called the 5' RACE reads with MiXCR. The sample contains fewer than 90,000 distinct CDR3 sequences, 11% to 15% of which appear only once. The table lists this clonotype with many counts. Its target is unknown. This sequence was found in an adult who was a healthcare worker with PCR-confirmed SARS-CoV-2 infection or an uninfected control (not recorded which). The sample was whole blood.

DNA for the CDR3: TGTGCCAGCAGCATACGATCTCTCCCAGCTTTCTTT. This translates into CASSIRSLPAFF. The rearrangement uses TRBV11-2 and TRBJ1-1; D gene uncertain. Trimming stripped 5 bases from V and 10 bases from J, with 14 bases between. The CDR3 spans 12 residues. Germline V gene data show CDR1 as SGHAT and CDR2 as FQNNGV.